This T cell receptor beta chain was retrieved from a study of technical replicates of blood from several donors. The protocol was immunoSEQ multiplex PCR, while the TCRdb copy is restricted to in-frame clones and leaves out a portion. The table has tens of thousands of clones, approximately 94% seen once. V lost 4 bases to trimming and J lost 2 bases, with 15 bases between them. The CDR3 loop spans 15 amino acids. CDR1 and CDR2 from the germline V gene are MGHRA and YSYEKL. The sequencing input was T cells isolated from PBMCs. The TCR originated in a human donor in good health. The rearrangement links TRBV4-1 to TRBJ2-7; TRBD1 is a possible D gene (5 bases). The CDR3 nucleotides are TGCGCCAGCAGCCGGTCCTTTAGACAGACCTACGAGCAGTACTTC. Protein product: CASSRSFRQTYEQYF.